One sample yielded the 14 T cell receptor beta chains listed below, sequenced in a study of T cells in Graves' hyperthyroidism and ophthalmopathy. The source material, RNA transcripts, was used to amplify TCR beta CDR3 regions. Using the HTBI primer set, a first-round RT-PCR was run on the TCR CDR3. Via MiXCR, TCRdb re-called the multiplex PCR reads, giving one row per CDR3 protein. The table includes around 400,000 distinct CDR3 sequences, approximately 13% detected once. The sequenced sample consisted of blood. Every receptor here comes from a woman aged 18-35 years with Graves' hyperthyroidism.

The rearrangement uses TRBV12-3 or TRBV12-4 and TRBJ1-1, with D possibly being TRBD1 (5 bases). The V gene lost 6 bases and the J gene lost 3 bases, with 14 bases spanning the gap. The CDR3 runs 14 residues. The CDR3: CASSLTGSDTEAFF. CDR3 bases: TGTGCCAGCAGCCTAACAGGTAGTGACACTGAAGCTTTCTTT.

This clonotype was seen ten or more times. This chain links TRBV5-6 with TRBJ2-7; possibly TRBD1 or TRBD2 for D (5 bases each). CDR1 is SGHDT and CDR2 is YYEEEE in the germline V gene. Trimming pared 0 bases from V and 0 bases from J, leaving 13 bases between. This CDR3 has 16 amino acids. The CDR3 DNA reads TGTGCCAGCAGCTTGGGAAACGGGGCCTTCTCCTACGAGCAGTACTTC. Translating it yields CASSLGNGAFSYEQYF.

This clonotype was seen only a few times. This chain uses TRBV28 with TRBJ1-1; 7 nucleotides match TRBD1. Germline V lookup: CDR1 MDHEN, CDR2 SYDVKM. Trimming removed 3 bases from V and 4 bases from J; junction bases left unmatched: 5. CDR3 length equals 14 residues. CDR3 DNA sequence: TGTGCCAGCAGTTTCAGGGGGGCGCCCACTGAAGCTTTCTTT. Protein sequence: CASSFRGAPTEAFF.

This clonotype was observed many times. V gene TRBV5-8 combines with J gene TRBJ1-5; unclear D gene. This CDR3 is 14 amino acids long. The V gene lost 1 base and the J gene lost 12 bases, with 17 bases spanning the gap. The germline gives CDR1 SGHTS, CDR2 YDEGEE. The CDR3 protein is CASSLSFVEMGQHF. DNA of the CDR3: TGTGCCAGCAGCTTGAGCTTCGTGGAGATGGGCCAGCATTTT.

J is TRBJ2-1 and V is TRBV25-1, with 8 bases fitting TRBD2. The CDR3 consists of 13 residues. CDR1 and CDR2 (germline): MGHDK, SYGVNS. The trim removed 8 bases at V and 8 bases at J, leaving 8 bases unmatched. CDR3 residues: CASGREEGHEQFF. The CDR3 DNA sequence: TGTGCCAGCGGGCGGGAGGAGGGCCATGAGCAGTTCTTC.

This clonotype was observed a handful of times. In DNA, the CDR3 is TGTGCCAGCAGCCATTCATTTAGACTAGCGGGAGGGTACGAGCAGTACTTC. Its protein is CASSHSFRLAGGYEQYF. The gene calls are TRBV12-3 or TRBV12-4 and TRBJ2-7, with 14 bases matching TRBD2. V trimming: 6 bases; J trimming: 4 bases; junction bases outside the gene matches: 11. The CDR3 has 17 residues.

CDR3 DNA sequence: TGCGCCAGCAGTGAGACCGGACAGGGGATTACTGAAGCTTTCTTT. Translation: CASSETGQGITEAFF. The J gene is TRBJ1-1, the V gene TRBV10-2; 9 positions agree with TRBD1. Unmatched junction bases numbered 6, after V lost 2 bases and J lost 5 bases. This CDR3 is 15 amino acids long. Germline CDR1 and CDR2: WSHSY and SAAADI.

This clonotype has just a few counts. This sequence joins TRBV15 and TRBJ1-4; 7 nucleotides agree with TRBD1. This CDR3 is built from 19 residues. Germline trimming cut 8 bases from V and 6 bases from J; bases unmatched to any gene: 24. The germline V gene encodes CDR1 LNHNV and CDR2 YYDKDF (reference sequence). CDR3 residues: CATRNPTGVGVGLDEKLFF. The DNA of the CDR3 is TGTGCCACCCGGAACCCCACAGGGGTCGGAGTCGGATTGGATGAAAAACTGTTTTTT.

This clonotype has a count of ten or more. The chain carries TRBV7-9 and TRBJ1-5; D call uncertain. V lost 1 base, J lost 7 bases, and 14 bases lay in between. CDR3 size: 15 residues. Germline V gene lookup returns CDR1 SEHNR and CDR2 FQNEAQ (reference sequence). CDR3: CASSLEEETGQPQHF. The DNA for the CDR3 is TGTGCCAGCAGCTTAGAGGAGGAGACGGGCCAGCCCCAGCATTTT.

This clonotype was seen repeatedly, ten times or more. The CDR3 DNA is TGTGCCAGCAGTGAAGAAGACAGGGGGCACGGTCAGCCCCAGCATTTT. Translation gives CASSEEDRGHGQPQHF. The rearrangement links TRBV6-1 to TRBJ1-5; 10 nucleotides line up with TRBD1. This CDR3 region has 16 residues. CDR1 and CDR2 (germline): MNHNS, SASEGT. V was pared by 1 base and J by 6 bases, with 6 bases of the junction left unmatched.

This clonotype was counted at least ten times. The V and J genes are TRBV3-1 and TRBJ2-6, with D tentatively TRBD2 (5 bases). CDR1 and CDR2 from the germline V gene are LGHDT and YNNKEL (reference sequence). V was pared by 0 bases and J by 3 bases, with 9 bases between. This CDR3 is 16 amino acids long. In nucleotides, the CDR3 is TGTGCCAGCAGCCAAGATCCGGCGGGTGGGGCCAACGTCCTGACTTTC. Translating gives CASSQDPAGGANVLTF. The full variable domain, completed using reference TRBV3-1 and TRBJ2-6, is DTAVSQTPKYLVTQMGNDKSIKCEQNLGHDTMYWYKQDSKKFLKIMFSYNNKELIINETVPNRFSPKSPDKAHLNLHINSLELGDSAVYFCASSQDPAGGANVLTFGAGSRLTVL.

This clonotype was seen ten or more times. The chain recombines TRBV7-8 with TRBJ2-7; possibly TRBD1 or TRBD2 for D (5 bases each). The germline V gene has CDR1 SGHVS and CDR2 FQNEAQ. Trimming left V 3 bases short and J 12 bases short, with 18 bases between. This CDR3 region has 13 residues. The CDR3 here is CASSFSPTRGPYF. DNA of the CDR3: TGTGCCAGCAGCTTCTCCCCTACTAGGGGCCCGTACTTC.

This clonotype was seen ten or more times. CDR3 protein: CASSIGGNPSYEQYF. The CDR3, as DNA: TGTGCCAGCAGCATTGGGGGGAACCCCTCCTACGAGCAGTACTTC. This chain uses TRBV11-1 with TRBJ2-7; D possibly corresponds to TRBD2 (6 bases). Trimming removed 5 bases at V and 0 bases at J, with 14 bases between. The length of the CDR3 is 15 residues. Germline values: CDR1 SGHAT, CDR2 FQDESV (reference sequence).

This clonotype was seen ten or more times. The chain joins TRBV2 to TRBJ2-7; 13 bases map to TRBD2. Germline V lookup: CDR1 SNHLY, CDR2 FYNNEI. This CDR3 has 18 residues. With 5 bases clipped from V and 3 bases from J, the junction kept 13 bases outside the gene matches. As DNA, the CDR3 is TGTGCCAGCAGTTTCAGAACTAGCGGGGGGGCCTCTGGCTACGAGCAGTACTTC. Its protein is CASSFRTSGGASGYEQYF.